Described below is a single TCR beta chain sequence and its context. The source of the sample is a study of blood T cell repertoires in COVID-19. About the study: The United States, Italy and Spain were the sources of the acute and convalescent COVID-19 samples. PBMCs, B-cell-depleted T cells, or T cells were the source of the cDNA or gDNA that made up the material.

The CDR3 is 15 amino acids. The V gene's germline CDR1 is SGHAT and CDR2 FQNNGV. V lost 4 bases and J lost 2; bases outside the gene matches: 4. In the original workflow: Nucleated cell number was recorded as an estimate derived from reference gene primer amplification. Repertoires were generated with immunoSEQ multiplex PCR, while TCRdb's copy carries only in-frame clones and drops some. V, J and clone size derive from that table, while D and trimming were established from the DNA sequence. The data show some 400,000 clones, 81% seen once. Sequenced: peripheral blood. This sequence was found in a human donor with acute or convalescent COVID-19. The donor label of this sample is uncertain. The chain recombines TRBV11-2 with TRBJ1-4, with TRBD1 matching 7 bases. The CDR3 sequence is CASSSSTGTNEKLFF. CDR3 DNA: TGTGCCAGCAGCTCTTCGACAGGGACTAATGAAAAACTGTTTTTT.